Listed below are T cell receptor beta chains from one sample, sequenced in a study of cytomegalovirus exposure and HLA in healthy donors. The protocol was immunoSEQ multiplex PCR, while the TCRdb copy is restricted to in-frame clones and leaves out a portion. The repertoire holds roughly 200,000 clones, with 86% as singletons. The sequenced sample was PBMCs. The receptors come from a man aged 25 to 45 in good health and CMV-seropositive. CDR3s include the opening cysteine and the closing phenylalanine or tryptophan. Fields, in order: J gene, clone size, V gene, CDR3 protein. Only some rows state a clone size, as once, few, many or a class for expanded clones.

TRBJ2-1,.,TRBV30,CAWSVSGAGDEQFF
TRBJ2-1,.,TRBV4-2,CASSQGHSGGNEQFF
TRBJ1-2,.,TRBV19,CASRPEHDNDYGYTF
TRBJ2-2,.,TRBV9,CASSTQGGGSTGELFF
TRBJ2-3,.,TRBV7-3,CASSSPGLAHDTQYF
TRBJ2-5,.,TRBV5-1,CASSTGGEETQYF
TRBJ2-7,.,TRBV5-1,CASRAAAGDRTYEQYF
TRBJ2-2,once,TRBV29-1,CSGKTSGRGGELFF
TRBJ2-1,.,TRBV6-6,CASGGGASNNEQFF
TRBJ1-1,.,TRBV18,CASSPYDSLNTEAFF
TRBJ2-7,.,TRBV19,CASARAEGYEQYF
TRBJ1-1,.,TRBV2,CASSAAGEAFF
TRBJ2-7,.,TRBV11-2,CASSLWGAYEQYF
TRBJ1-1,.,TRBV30,CAWVVPGPPEAFF
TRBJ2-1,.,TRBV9,CASSAPGLPYNEQFF
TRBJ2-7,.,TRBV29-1,CSGRTAAYEQYF
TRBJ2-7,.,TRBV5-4,CASSSQGGRPYEQYF
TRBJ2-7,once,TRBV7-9,CASSFGRLAGRGEQYF
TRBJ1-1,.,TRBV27,CASRTGTKAFF
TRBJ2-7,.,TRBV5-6,CASSLVAGSGEQYF
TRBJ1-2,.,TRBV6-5,CASSPQGNGYTF
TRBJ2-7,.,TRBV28,CASSLFTGGFRAYEQYF
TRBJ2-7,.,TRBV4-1,CASSQATSYEQYF
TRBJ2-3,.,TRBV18,CASSRASGQRTDTQYF
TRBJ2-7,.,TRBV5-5,CASSPGTFTEQYF
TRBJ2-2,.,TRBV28,CASSNRVGELFF
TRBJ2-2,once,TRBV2,CASSEDRNTGELFF
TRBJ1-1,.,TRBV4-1,CASSQETRKTEAFF
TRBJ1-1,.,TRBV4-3,CASSQDFGGGFRFTEAFF
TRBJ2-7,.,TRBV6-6,CASTQGAGYTDIEQYF
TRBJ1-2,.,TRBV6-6,CASSYQGPKAGYTF
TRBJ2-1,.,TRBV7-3,CASSLAGGVNEQFF
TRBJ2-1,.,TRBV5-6,CASSLLVIGGKVEQFF
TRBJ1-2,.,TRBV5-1,CASSTTGGYGYTF
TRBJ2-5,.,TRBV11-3,CASSLGRGGIPIQETQYF
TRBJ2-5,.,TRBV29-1,CSVEDRFQGGETQYF
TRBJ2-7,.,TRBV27,CASSMAASGLYEQYF
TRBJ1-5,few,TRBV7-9,CASSLAGQGWNQPQHF
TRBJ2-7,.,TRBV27,CASSLGGLNEQYF
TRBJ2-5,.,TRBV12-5,CASGRSEEETQYF